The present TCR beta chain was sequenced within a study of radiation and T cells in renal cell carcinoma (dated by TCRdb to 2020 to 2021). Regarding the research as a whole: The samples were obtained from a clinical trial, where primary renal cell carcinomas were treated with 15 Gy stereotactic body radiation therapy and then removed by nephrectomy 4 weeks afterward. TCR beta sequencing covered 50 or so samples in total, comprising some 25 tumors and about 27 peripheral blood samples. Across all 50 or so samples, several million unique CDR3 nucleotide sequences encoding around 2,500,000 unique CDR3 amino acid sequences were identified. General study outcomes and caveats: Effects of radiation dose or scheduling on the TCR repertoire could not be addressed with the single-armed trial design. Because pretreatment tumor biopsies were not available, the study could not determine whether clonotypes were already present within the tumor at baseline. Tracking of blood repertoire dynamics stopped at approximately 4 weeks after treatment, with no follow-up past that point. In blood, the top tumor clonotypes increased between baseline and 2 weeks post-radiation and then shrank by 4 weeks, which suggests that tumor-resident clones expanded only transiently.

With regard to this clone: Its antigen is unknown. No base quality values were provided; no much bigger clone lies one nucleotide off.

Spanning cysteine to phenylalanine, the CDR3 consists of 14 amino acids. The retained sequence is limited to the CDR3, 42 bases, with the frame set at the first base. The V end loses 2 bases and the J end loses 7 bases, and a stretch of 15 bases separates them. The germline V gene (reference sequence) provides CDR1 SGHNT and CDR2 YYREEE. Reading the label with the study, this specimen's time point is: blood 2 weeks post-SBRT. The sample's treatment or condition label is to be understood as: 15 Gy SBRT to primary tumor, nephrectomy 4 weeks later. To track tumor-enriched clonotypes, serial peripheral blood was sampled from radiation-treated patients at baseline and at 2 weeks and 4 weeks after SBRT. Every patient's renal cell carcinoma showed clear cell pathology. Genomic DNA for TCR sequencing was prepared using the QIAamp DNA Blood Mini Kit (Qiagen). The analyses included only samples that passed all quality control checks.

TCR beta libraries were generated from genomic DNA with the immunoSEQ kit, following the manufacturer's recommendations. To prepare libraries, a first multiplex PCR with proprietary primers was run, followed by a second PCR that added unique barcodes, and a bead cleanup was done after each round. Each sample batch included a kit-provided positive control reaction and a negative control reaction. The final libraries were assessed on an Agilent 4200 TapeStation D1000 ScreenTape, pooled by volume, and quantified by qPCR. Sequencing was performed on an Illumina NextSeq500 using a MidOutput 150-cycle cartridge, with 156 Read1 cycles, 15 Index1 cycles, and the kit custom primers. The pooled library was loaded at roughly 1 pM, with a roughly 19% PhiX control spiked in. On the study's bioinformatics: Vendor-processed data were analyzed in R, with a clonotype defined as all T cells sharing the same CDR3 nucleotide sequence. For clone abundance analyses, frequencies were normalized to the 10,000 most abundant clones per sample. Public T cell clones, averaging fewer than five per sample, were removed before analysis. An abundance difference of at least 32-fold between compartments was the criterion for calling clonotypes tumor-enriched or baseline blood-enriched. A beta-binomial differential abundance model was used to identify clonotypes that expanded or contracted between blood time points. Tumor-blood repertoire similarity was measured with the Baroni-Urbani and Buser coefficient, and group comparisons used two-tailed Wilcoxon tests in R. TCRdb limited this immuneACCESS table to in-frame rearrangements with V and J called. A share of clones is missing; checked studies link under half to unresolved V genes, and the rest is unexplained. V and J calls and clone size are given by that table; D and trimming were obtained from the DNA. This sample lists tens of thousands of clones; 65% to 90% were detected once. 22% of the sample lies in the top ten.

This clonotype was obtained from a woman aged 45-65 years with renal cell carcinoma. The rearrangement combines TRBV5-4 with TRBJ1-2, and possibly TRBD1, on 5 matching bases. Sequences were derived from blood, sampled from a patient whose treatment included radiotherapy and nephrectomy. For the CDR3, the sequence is CASSLQTGPFGYTF. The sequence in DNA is TGTGCCAGCAGCTTACAGACGGGACCCTTTGGCTACACCTTC.